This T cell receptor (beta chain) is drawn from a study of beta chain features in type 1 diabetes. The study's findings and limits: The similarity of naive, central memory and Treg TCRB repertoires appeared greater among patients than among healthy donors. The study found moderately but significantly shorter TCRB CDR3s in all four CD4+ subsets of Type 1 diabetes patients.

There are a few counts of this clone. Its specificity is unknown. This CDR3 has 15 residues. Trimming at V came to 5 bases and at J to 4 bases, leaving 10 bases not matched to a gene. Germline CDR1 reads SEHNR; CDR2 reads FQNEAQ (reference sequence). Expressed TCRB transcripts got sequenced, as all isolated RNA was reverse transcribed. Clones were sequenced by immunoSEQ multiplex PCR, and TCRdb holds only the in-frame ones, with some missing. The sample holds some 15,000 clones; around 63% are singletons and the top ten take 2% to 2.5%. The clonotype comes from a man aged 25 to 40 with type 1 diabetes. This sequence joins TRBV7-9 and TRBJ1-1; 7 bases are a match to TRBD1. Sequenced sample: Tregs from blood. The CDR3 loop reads CASSPNRGEGTEAFF. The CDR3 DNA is TGTGCCAGCAGCCCCAACAGGGGTGAGGGCACTGAAGCTTTCTTT.